This T cell receptor beta chain was identified during a study of blood T cell repertoires in COVID-19. Across the whole study: Samples came from the United States, Italy and Spain, spanning acute and convalescent COVID-19. T cells, B-cell-depleted T cells, or PBMCs provided the cDNA or gDNA that served as material.

Clones were read by immunoSEQ multiplex PCR, and TCRdb kept only the in-frame ones, dropping some. The table has about 350,000 clones, more than 85% seen once; the top ten hold 1%. The source is a woman aged 25 to 45 who had recovered from COVID-19. Sequenced sample: PBMCs or T cells enriched from blood (not recorded which).

The CDR3 region has the DNA TGTGCCAGCAGCTCTTCCGGGGGACGAAACACCATATATTTT. This sequence encodes CASSSSGGRNTIYF. The gene calls are TRBV5-6 and TRBJ1-3; perhaps TRBD1 as D (5 bases). Germline values: CDR1 SGHDT, CDR2 YYEEEE. The CDR3 contains 14 residues. With 3 bases removed from V and 5 bases from J, the gap between germline ends came to 12 bases.